This T cell receptor beta chain was identified during a study of beta chain features in type 1 diabetes. Across the study: The samples had around 100 million sorted cells examined in all.

V lost 5 bases to trimming and J lost 8 bases, with 10 bases between them. The CDR3 loop spans 11 amino acids. Germline V lookup: CDR1 DFQATT, CDR2 SNEGSKA (reference sequence). Findings of the study overall: For patients and controls alike, PCR might favor shorter templates to the same degree.

This clone has a handful of counts. Antigen: not known. CD4+ cells of the naive, central memory, regulatory and stem cell-like memory types were sorted via CD45RO/CCR7/CD25/CD127/CD95/CD27. The study reverse transcribed the entire isolated RNA, so it sequenced expressed TCRB transcripts. Produced via immunoSEQ multiplex PCR; TCRdb's table is partial and in-frame only. The sample carries 150,000 or so clones, around a tenth recorded once. The chain carries TRBV20-1 and TRBJ2-1; D is uncertain. Sequences were obtained from central memory CD4+ T cells from blood. This TCR was sampled from a young man in good health. CDR3 in amino acids: CSASRGDEQFF. The DNA of the CDR3 is TGCAGTGCTTCTAGAGGCGATGAGCAGTTCTTC.